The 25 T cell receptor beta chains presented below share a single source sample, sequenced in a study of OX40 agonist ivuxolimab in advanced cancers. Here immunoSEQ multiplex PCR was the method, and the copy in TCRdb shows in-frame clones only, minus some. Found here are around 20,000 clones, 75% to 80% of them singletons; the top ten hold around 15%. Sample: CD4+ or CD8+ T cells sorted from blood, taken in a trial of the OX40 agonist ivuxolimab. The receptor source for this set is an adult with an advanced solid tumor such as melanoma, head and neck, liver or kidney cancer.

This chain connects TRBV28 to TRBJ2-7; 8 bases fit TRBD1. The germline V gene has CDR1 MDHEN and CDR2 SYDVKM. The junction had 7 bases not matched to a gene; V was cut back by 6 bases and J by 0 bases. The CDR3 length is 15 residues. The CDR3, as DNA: TGTGCCAGCAGGCAGGACAGGGCCAGCTCCTACGAGCAGTACTTC. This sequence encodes CASRQDRASSYEQYF.

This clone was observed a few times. The CDR3 is CASSPALPSYNEQFF. CDR3 nucleotides: TGTGCCAGCTCACCTGCCCTACCCTCCTACAATGAGCAGTTCTTC. The chain uses TRBV18 and TRBJ2-1, with D hard to call. The CDR3 totals 15 residues. V lost 3 bases and J lost 0, with 9 bases in between. Looked up from germline, CDR1 is KGHSH and CDR2 is LQKENI.

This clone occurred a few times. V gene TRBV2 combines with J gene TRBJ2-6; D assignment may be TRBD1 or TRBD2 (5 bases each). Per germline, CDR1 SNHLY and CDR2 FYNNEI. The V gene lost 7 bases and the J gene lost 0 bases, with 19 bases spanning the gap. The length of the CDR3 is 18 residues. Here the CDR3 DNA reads TGTGCCAGCACCGACGGGGACCGATCTTACTCTGGGGCCAACGTCCTGACTTTC. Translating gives CASTDGDRSYSGANVLTF.

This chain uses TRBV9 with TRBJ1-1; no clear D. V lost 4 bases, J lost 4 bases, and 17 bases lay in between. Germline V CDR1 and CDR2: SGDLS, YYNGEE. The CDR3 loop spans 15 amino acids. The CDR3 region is CASSHRPLPGTEAFF. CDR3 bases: TGTGCCAGCAGCCACCGACCGCTGCCGGGCACTGAAGCTTTCTTT.

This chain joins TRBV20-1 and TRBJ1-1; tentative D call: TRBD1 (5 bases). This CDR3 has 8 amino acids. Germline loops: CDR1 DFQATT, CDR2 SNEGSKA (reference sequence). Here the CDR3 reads CSRAGTFF. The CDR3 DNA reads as TGCAGCAGGGCGGGGACTTTCTTT.

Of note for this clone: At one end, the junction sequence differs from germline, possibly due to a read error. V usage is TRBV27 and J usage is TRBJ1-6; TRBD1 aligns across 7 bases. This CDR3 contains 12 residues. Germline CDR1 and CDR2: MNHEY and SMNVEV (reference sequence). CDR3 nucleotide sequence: TGTGCCAGCAGTCCCCTGACAGGGAAGGTTATTTTT. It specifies CASSPLTGKVIF.

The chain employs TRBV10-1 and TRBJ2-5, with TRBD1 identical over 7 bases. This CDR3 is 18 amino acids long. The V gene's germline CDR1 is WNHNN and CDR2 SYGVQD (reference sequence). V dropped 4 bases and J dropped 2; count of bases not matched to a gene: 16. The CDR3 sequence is CASSAGAGGPAPQETQYF. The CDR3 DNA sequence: TGCGCCAGCAGTGCTGGGGCAGGGGGACCGGCACCTCAAGAGACCCAGTACTTC.

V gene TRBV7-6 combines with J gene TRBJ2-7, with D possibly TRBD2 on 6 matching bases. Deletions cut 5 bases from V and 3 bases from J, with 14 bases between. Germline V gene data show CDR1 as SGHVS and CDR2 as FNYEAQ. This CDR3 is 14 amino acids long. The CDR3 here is CASSQQEGGYEQYF. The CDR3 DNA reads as TGTGCCAGCAGCCAGCAAGAGGGAGGCTACGAGCAGTACTTC. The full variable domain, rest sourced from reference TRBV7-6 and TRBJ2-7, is GAGVSQSPRYKVTKRGQDVALRCDPISGHVSLYWYRQALGQGPEFLTYFNYEAQQDKSGLPNDRFSAERPEGSISTLTIQRTEQRDSAMYRCASSQQEGGYEQYFGPGTRLTVT.

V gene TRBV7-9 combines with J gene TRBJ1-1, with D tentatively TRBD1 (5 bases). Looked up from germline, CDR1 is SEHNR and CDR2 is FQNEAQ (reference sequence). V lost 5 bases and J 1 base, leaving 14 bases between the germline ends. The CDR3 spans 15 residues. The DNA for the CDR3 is TGTGCCAGCAGCATAGAGGACATACGGAACACTGAAGCTTTCTTT. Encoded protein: CASSIEDIRNTEAFF. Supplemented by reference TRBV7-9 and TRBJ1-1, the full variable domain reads DTGVSQNPRHKITKRGQNVTFRCDPISEHNRLYWYRQTLGQGPEFLTYFQNEAQLEKSRLLSDRFSAERPKGSFSTLEIQRTEQGDSAMYLCASSIEDIRNTEAFFGQGTRLTVV.

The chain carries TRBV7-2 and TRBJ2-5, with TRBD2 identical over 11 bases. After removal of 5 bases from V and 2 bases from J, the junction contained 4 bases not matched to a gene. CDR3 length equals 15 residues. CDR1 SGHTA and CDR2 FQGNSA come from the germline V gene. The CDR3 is CASSPGLAVQETQYF. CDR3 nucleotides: TGTGCCAGCAGCCCGGGACTAGCGGTACAAGAGACCCAGTACTTC.

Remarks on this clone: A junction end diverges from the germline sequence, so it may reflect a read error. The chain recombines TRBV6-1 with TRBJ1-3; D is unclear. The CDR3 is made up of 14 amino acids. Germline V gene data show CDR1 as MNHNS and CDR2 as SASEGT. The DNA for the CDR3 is TGTGCCAGCGGTGAGAGGAGCTCTGGAAACACCATATATTTT. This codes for CASGERSSGNTIYF.

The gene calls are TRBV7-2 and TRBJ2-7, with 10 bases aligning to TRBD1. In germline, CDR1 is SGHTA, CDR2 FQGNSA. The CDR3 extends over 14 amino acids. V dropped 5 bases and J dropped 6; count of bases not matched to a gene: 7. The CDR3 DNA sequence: TGTGCCAGCAGCCAAGGACGGACAGGGGGCGAGCAGTACTTC. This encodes CASSQGRTGGEQYF.

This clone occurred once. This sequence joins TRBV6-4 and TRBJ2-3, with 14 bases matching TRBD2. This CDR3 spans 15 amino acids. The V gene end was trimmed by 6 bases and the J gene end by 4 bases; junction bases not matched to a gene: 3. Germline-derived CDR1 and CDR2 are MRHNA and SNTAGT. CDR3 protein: CASRRLAGGPDTQYF. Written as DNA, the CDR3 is TGTGCCAGCAGGAGACTAGCGGGGGGGCCAGATACGCAGTATTTT.

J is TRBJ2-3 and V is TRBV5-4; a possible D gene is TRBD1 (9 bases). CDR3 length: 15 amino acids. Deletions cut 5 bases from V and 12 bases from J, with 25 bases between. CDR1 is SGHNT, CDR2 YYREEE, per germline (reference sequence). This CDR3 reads CASSYRGLSGGPQYF. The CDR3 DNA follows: TGTGCCAGCAGTTACAGGGGGCTGAGCGGGGGCCCTCAGTATTTT. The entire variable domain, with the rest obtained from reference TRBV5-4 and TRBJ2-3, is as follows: ETGVTQSPTHLIKTRGQQVTLRCSSQSGHNTVSWYQQALGQGPQFIFQYYREEENGRGNFPPRFSGLQFPNYSSELNVNALELDDSALYLCASSYRGLSGGPQYFGPGTRLTVL.

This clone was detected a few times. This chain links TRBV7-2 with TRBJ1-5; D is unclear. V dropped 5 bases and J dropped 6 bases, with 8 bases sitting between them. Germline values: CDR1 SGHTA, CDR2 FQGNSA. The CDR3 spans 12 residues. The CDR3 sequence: CASSDMGQPQHF. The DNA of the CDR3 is TGTGCCAGCAGCGATATGGGTCAGCCCCAGCATTTT.

The CDR3 loop is CASSPRTSGIYNEQFF. The CDR3, as DNA: TGCGCCAGCAGCCCGAGGACTAGCGGGATTTACAATGAGCAGTTCTTC. The chain uses TRBV4-3 and TRBJ2-1; TRBD2 matches at 12 bases. V lost 4 bases to trimming and J lost 4 bases; unmatched junction nucleotides: 5. The germline gives CDR1 LGHNA, CDR2 YSLEER. CDR3 size: 16 residues.

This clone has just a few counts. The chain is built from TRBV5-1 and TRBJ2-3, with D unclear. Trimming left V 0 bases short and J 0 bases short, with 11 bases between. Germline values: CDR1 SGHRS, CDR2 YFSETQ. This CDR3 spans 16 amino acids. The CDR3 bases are TGCGCCAGCAGCTTGGCAGCCGGCCCGAGCACAGATACGCAGTATTTT. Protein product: CASSLAAGPSTDTQYF.

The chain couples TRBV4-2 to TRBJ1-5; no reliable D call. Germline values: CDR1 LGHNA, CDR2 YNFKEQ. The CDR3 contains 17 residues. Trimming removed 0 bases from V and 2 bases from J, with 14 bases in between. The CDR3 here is CASSQDGRPGGNQPQHF. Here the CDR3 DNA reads TGTGCCAGCAGCCAAGATGGGAGGCCCGGTGGCAATCAGCCCCAGCATTTT.

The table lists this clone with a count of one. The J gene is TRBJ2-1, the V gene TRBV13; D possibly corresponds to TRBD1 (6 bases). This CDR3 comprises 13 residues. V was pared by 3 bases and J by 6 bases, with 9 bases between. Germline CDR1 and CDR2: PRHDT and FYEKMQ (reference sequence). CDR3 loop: CASSFRRGNEQFF. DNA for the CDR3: TGTGCCAGCAGCTTCCGCAGGGGCAATGAGCAGTTCTTC.

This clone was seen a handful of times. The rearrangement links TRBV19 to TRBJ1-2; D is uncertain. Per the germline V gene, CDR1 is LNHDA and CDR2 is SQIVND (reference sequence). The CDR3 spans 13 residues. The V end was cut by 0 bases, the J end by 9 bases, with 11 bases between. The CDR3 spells CASSIEGRRSYTF. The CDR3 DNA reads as TGTGCCAGTAGTATAGAGGGCCGACGTAGCTACACCTTC. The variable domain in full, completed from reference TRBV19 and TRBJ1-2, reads DGGITQSPKYLFRKEGQNVTLSCEQNLNHDAMYWYRQDPGQGLRLIYYSQIVNDFQKGDIAEGYSVSREKKESFPLTVTSAQKNPTAFYLCASSIEGRRSYTFGSGTRLTVV.

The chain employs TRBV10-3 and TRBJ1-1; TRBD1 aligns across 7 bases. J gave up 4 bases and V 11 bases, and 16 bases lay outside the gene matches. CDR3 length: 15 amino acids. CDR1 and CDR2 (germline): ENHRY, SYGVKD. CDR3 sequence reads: CASTGSGGLSTEAFF. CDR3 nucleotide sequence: TGTGCCTCTACGGGGTCAGGGGGATTGAGCACTGAAGCTTTCTTT.

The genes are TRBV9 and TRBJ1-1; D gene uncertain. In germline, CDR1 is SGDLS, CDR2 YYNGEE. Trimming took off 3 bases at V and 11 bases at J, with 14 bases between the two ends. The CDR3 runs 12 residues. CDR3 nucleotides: TGTGCCAGCAGCGCCCCCCCTTTGGACGCTTTCTTT. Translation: CASSAPPLDAFF.

The CDR3 region is CASSSGGTSAKAQHF. DNA for the CDR3: TGTGCCAGCAGTTCCGGGGGGACAAGCGCCAAGGCCCAGCATTTT. V usage is TRBV28 and J usage is TRBJ1-5; tentatively, D is TRBD1 (6 bases). The V and J ends lost 4 bases and 11 bases respectively, with 21 bases between them. This CDR3 has 15 residues. Per the germline V gene, CDR1 is MDHEN and CDR2 is SYDVKM.

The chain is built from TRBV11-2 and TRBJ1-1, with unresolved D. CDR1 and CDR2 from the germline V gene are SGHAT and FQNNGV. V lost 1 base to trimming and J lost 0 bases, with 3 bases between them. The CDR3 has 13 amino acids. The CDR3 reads CASSLALNTEAFF. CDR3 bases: TGTGCCAGCAGCTTAGCGCTGAACACTGAAGCTTTCTTT.

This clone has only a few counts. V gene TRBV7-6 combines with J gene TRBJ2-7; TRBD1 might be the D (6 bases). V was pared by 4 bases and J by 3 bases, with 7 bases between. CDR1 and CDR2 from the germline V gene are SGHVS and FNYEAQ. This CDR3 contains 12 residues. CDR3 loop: CASSSQGYEQYF. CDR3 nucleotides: TGTGCCAGCAGCTCACAGGGCTACGAGCAGTACTTC.